The present TCR beta chain was sequenced within a study of blood T cells in healthy people across ages. This CDR3 is built from 14 residues. The germline gives CDR1 MNHNS, CDR2 SASEGT. The V and J ends lost 0 bases and 7 bases respectively, with 13 bases between them. Primers used in a second PCR of about 7 to 11 cycles were a sample-barcoded 5' primer and a J-beta primer mix. At least 2.5 million CDR3-containing paired-end reads were obtained per sample. TCRdb reprocessed the 5' RACE reads with MiXCR, giving one entry per CDR3 protein. The sample records about 1.1 million distinct CDR3 sequences, around two fifths being singletons.

The source is a man younger than 35 in good health. The chain joins TRBV6-1 to TRBJ2-7; D perhaps matches TRBD1 (6 bases). The sequencing input was blood. CDR3 nucleotide sequence: TGTGCCAGCAGTGAAGCGGCGGACAGCGGAGAGCAGTACTTC. It is translated as CASSEAADSGEQYF.